These 20 T cell receptor beta chains came from one sample sequenced in a study of blood T cell repertoires in COVID-19. The assay was immunoSEQ multiplex PCR, and TCRdb's table has in-frame clones only and misses some. Among under 150,000 clones listed, 70% to 80% were seen once. The sample taken for sequencing was peripheral blood. Receptors were obtained from a woman between 50 and 59 years old with active or convalescent COVID-19.

This clone has just a few counts. The chain carries TRBV7-2 and TRBJ2-1; D possibly corresponds to TRBD2 (6 bases). This CDR3 region has 15 residues. Trimming took 5 bases from V and 4 from J, leaving 15 bases between them. Germline V CDR1 and CDR2: SGHTA, FQGNSA. The DNA for the CDR3 is TGTGCCAGCAGCCCGAAGGGCGGGACTTACAATGAGCAGTTCTTC. Its protein is CASSPKGGTYNEQFF.

The chain employs TRBV7-2 and TRBJ2-2; 8 bases agree with TRBD1. V trimming: 1 base; J trimming: 4 bases; junction bases outside the gene matches: 5. The CDR3 is 16 residues long. Germline assignment: CDR1 SGHTA and CDR2 FQGNSA. CDR3 in DNA: TGTGCCAGCAGCTTAGTCGCAGGGGGCGGCACCGGGGAGCTGTTTTTT. Its translation is CASSLVAGGGTGELFF.

This clone has just a few counts. The chain is built from TRBV7-2 and TRBJ1-5, with D possibly TRBD1 on 6 matching bases. V was shortened by 0 bases and J by 7 bases, with 10 bases between the two germline ends. Germline assignment: CDR1 SGHTA and CDR2 FQGNSA. The CDR3 is 14 residues long. CDR3 residues: CASSLARGGQPQHF. DNA of the CDR3: TGTGCCAGCAGCTTAGCGCGCGGGGGCCAGCCCCAGCATTTT.

The chain uses TRBV4-2 and TRBJ1-6; 8 nucleotides agree with TRBD1. V dropped 1 base and J dropped 8; count of bases not matched to a gene: 4. The CDR3 is 15 amino acids. CDR1 and CDR2 from the germline V gene are LGHNA and YNFKEQ. CDR3: CASSQGEQGDSPLHF. The CDR3 nucleotides are TGTGCCAGCAGCCAAGGTGAACAGGGGGATTCACCCCTCCACTTT.

The chain recombines TRBV6-5 with TRBJ2-5; 7 nucleotides line up with TRBD2. The J segment lost 5 bases and the V segment lost 6 bases, leaving 12 bases of the junction unmatched. CDR3 length: 15 amino acids. Germline V lookup: CDR1 MNHEY, CDR2 SVGAGI. The CDR3: CASSPPAGAGETQYF. The DNA for the CDR3 is TGTGCCAGCAGCCCCCCCGCGGGAGCGGGGGAGACCCAGTACTTC.

The chain links TRBV24-1 to TRBJ2-1; D may be TRBD1 (6 bases). Germline CDR1 KGHDR, CDR2 SFDVKD. This CDR3 is 14 amino acids long. The V and J ends lost 4 bases and 12 bases respectively, with 18 bases between them. The CDR3 sequence is CATSDPAGVGGQFF. CDR3 DNA sequence: TGTGCCACCAGTGACCCCGCAGGGGTTGGTGGGCAGTTCTTC.

This clone was detected a few times. The CDR3: CASSLGTSGNTGELFF. CDR3 nucleotide sequence: TGCGCCAGCAGCTTGGGGACTAGCGGTAACACCGGGGAGCTGTTTTTT. The chain carries TRBV5-1 and TRBJ2-2; 10 bases line up with TRBD2. Germline CDR1 and CDR2: SGHRS and YFSETQ. The V and J ends lost 0 bases and 2 bases, in that order; junction bases with no gene match: 1. This CDR3 is 16 amino acids long. Based on the CDR3 plus reference TRBV5-1 and TRBJ2-2, the full variable domain is KAGVTQTPRYLIKTRGQQVTLSCSPISGHRSVSWYQQTPGQGLQFLFEYFSETQRNKGNFPGRFSGRQFSNSRSEMNVSTLELGDSALYLCASSLGTSGNTGELFFGEGSRLTVL.

This chain joins TRBV11-3 and TRBJ1-2, with a possible D match to TRBD1 (6 bases). The V end lost 5 bases, the J end lost 0 bases, and 16 bases lay between the germline ends. This CDR3 has 16 residues. From germline, CDR1 is SGHNT and CDR2 YENEEA. CDR3 DNA sequence: TGTGCCAGCAGCCCCCCCAGGGGCCGAACTAACTATGGCTACACCTTC. The encoded protein is CASSPPRGRTNYGYTF. Complete variable domain (other parts from reference TRBV11-3 and TRBJ1-2): EAGVVQSPRYKIIEKKQPVAFWCNPISGHNTLYWYLQNLGQGPELLIRYENEEAVDDSQLPKDRFSAERLKGVDSTLKIQPAELGDSAVYLCASSPPRGRTNYGYTFGSGTRLTVV.

The chain recombines TRBV28 with TRBJ1-1, with no clear D. Trimming took 5 bases from V and 6 from J, leaving 16 bases between them. Germline assignment: CDR1 MDHEN and CDR2 SYDVKM. CDR3 size: 14 residues. The CDR3 DNA follows: TGTGCCAGCAGTCCTACGATGTGGCAGGCTGAAGCTTTCTTT. Translating gives CASSPTMWQAEAFF. Full variable domain (outside the CDR3, taken from reference TRBV28 and TRBJ1-1): DVKVTQSSRYLVKRTGEKVFLECVQDMDHENMFWYRQDPGLGLRLIYFSYDVKMKEKGDIPEGYSVSREKKERFSLILESASTNQTSMYLCASSPTMWQAEAFFGQGTRLTVV.

The chain recombines TRBV27 with TRBJ1-1; no firm D call. The V gene lost 5 bases and the J gene lost 0 bases, with 16 bases spanning the gap. This CDR3 region has 16 residues. Germline loops: CDR1 MNHEY, CDR2 SMNVEV (reference sequence). The CDR3: CASSPYLYFLNTEAFF. The CDR3 coding sequence is TGTGCCAGCAGTCCGTACTTGTATTTTTTGAACACTGAAGCTTTCTTT.

V is TRBV7-2 and J is TRBJ2-7; the match to TRBD2 covers 7 bases. The CDR3 runs to 16 residues. V lost 1 base, J lost 3 bases, and 9 bases stayed unmatched. In germline, CDR1 is SGHTA, CDR2 FQGNSA. In DNA form, the CDR3 reads TGTGCCAGCAGCTTAGTTAGTGCGGGAGAAGGCTACGAGCAGTACTTC. Translation gives CASSLVSAGEGYEQYF. The full variable domain, in which reference TRBV7-2 and TRBJ2-7 provide the parts outside the CDR3, is GAGVSQSPSNKVTEKGKDVELRCDPISGHTALYWYRQSLGQGLEFLIYFQGNSAPDKSGLPSDRFSAERTGGSVSTLTIQRTQQEDSAVYLCASSLVSAGEGYEQYFGPGTRLTVT.

The chain links TRBV24-1 to TRBJ2-3; 7 bases align to TRBD2. CDR1 is KGHDR and CDR2 is SFDVKD in the germline V gene. The V gene end was trimmed by 2 bases and the J gene end by 5 bases; junction bases not matched to a gene: 15. CDR3 length equals 18 residues. CDR3 in DNA: TGTGCCACCAGTGATTCCCCCGGCGGGAGCGGAGGGAGAGATACGCAGTATTTT. Its translation is CATSDSPGGSGGRDTQYF.

V usage is TRBV27 and J usage is TRBJ2-7; no firm D call. V was shortened by 6 bases and J by 3 bases, with 18 bases between the two germline ends. The germline V gene has CDR1 MNHEY and CDR2 SMNVEV (reference sequence). The CDR3 has 15 residues. The CDR3 DNA is TGTGCCAGCAGCTTCCTCCCTCATGCAGACTACGAGCAGTACTTC. Protein sequence: CASSFLPHADYEQYF.

The chain has TRBV6-5 and TRBJ1-4; TRBD1 might be the D (5 bases). The CDR3 sequence is 15 residues long. The germline CDR1 and CDR2 sequences are MNHEY and SVGAGI. V was shortened by 6 bases and J by 4 bases, with 15 bases between the two germline ends. The CDR3 nucleotides are TGTGCCAGCAGAGATCAGGGTAATATTAATGAAAAACTGTTTTTT. Its translation is CASRDQGNINEKLFF.

The chain has TRBV6-5 and TRBJ1-5, with 7 bases identical to TRBD1. Germline-derived CDR1 and CDR2 are MNHEY and SVGAGI. CDR3 length: 15 amino acids. J lost 7 bases, V lost 5 bases, and 11 bases had no gene match. CDR3 nucleotides: TGTGCCAGCAGTAACACAGGGGTCCCTTGGCAGCCCCAGCATTTT. As protein: CASSNTGVPWQPQHF.

The chain has TRBV7-2 and TRBJ1-2; possibly TRBD1 for D (6 bases). Germline-derived CDR1 and CDR2 are SGHTA and FQGNSA. The CDR3 has 17 residues. Trimming took 2 bases from V and 0 from J, leaving 16 bases between them. The CDR3 DNA sequence: TGTGCCAGCAGCTTATACTTTGACAGGCTAGCTAACTATGGCTACACCTTC. This encodes CASSLYFDRLANYGYTF. Based on the CDR3 plus reference TRBV7-2 and TRBJ1-2, the full variable domain is GAGVSQSPSNKVTEKGKDVELRCDPISGHTALYWYRQSLGQGLEFLIYFQGNSAPDKSGLPSDRFSAERTGGSVSTLTIQRTQQEDSAVYLCASSLYFDRLANYGYTFGSGTRLTVV.

This clone was observed once. The chain joins TRBV5-1 to TRBJ2-2, with D possibly TRBD2 on 5 matching bases. V was pared by 2 bases and J by 5 bases, with 10 bases between. Germline V gene sequence: CDR1 SGHRS, CDR2 YFSETQ. The CDR3 loop spans 14 amino acids. Here the CDR3 reads CASSLDGETGELFF. The CDR3 coding sequence is TGCGCCAGCAGCTTAGACGGGGAAACCGGGGAGCTGTTTTTT.

The rearrangement links TRBV28 to TRBJ1-2; TRBD1 might be the D (5 bases). Germline V CDR1 and CDR2: MDHEN, SYDVKM. The germline V and J ends were trimmed by 5 bases and 4 bases, with 8 bases remaining between them. The CDR3 consists of 12 residues. The CDR3 DNA is TGTGCCAGCAGTCCAGACAGCTATGGCTACACCTTC. Its protein product is CASSPDSYGYTF.

Worth noting for this clone: A read error is possible here, since a much larger clone lies one base away. This CDR3 reads CASTETVGVFF. CDR3 in DNA: TGTGCCAGCACCGAGACAGTTGGTGTTTTCTTT. The chain is built from TRBV6-6 and TRBJ1-1; the D gene is possibly TRBD1 (5 bases). The CDR3 runs 11 residues. The V end was cut by 7 bases, the J end by 13 bases, with 16 bases between. Germline loops: CDR1 MNHNY, CDR2 SVGAGI (reference sequence).

This clone has only a few counts. The DNA of the CDR3 is TGTGCCAGCAGTGAATCGGGAACAGATACGCAGTATTTT. Its protein product is CASSESGTDTQYF. The genes are TRBV25-1 and TRBJ2-3, with a possible D match to TRBD2 (5 bases). The V end lost 1 base, the J end lost 3 bases, and 5 bases lay between the germline ends. This CDR3 is built from 13 residues. Germline CDR1 MGHDK, CDR2 SYGVNS.